Below, one T cell receptor beta chain is given with its context. Its target is not known. The source of the sample is a study of blood T cells in healthy people across ages. About the research overall: The template switching approach captured approximately one barcoded beta molecule for every two T cells.

Study findings and constraints: Getting older went along with TCR beta diversity per million T cells dropping roughly linearly.

The amount of total RNA extracted per sample was at least 5 micrograms. This CDR3 contains 13 residues. Trimming stripped 2 bases from V and 5 bases from J, with 9 bases between. The germline V gene has CDR1 MNHEY and CDR2 SVGEGT. For the second PCR, which ran for roughly 6 to 11 cycles, a sample-barcoded 5' primer and a J-beta primer mix were used. From the 5' RACE reads, TCRdb called clonotypes with MiXCR, one entry per CDR3 protein. In the table there are around 790,000 distinct CDR3 sequences, around 42% of which are singletons. This receptor was identified in a man in his 60s in good health. The sample comprised blood. The chain carries TRBV6-2 or TRBV6-3 and TRBJ1-1, with D perhaps TRBD1 (5 bases). Written as DNA, the CDR3 is TGTGCCAGCAGTTACATTCGGGGGACTGAAGCTTTCTTT. It is translated as CASSYIRGTEAFF.